Listed below are T cell receptor beta chains from one sample, sequenced in a study of blood T cell repertoires in COVID-19. TCRdb's table, derived via immunoSEQ multiplex PCR, lists solely in-frame clones and lacks some. Here the sample spans more than 20,000 clones, 81% being singletons. The sample was peripheral blood. These receptors all come from a man aged 50 to 59 with active or convalescent COVID-19. Both conserved end residues are part of each CDR3. Each record gives: D gene, V gene, J gene, clone size, CDR3 DNA, CDR3 protein. A D gene is named only where the DNA matches it firmly. Not all rows give a size; the values are once, few, many and, for expanded clones, a class.

TRBD1,TRBV5-6,TRBJ1-2,.,TGTGCCAGCAGCATACAGGGGGCGAACTTCTATGGCTACACCTTC,CASSIQGANFYGYTF
TRBD1,TRBV29-1,TRBJ1-1,.,TGCAGCGCTCGGGACAGGGGTTTTTCGGCTGAAGCTTTCTTT,CSARDRGFSAEAFF
.,TRBV5-3,TRBJ2-2,.,TGTGCCAGAAGCTTGCTTGGTGCCCAGGACAGCCCGGGAGGTTCCGGGGAGCTGTTTTTT,CARSLLGAQDSPGGSGELFF
.,TRBV30,TRBJ2-5,.,TGTGCCTGGGCCCCGGGAGAGGGGACCCAGTACTTC,CAWAPGEGTQYF
TRBD2,TRBV18,TRBJ2-3,once,TGTGCCAGCTCACCACCGTTTGGCGGGGGGGATACAGATACGCAGTATTTT,CASSPPFGGGDTDTQYF
.,TRBV7-9,TRBJ2-5,once,TGTGCCAGCAGATCCAGCGCGAACATCCAAGAGACCCAGTACTTC,CASRSSANIQETQYF
.,TRBV11-2,TRBJ2-7,once,TGTGCCAGCAGCGCAAGGGACATAGGCTACGAGCAGTACTTC,CASSARDIGYEQYF
.,TRBV25-1,TRBJ2-5,.,TGTGCCAGCAGCGCAACTTTTGGGACCCAGTACTTC,CASSATFGTQYF
TRBD1,TRBV10-1,TRBJ2-7,.,TGCGCCAGCACCTCCGGGACAGGGAGCTACGAGCAGTACTTC,CASTSGTGSYEQYF
.,TRBV19,TRBJ1-1,.,TGTGCCAGTAGTATTAATCCAGCGGAGGAAGCTTTCTTT,CASSINPAEEAFF
TRBD1,TRBV2,TRBJ2-3,.,TGTGCCAGCAGTCCAGACAGGGCTAGCACAGATACGCAGTATTTT,CASSPDRASTDTQYF
TRBD2,TRBV5-5,TRBJ2-3,large,TGTGCCAGCAGCTTGGAGGTTAGCGGGGGGGCGACAGATACGCAGTATTTT,CASSLEVSGGATDTQYF
TRBD1,TRBV6-5,TRBJ1-3,.,TGTGCCAGCAGTTACGACAGGGCTACTGGAAACACCATATATTTT,CASSYDRATGNTIYF
TRBD2,TRBV5-1,TRBJ2-3,medium-sized,TGCGCCCGCAGCGCGGGGGGGCGGGGCGATACGCAGTATTTT,CARSAGGRGDTQYF
.,TRBV25-1,TRBJ1-2,few,TGTGCCAGCAGTGAATTGGGAGGGAATGGCTACACCTTC,CASSELGGNGYTF
.,TRBV6-5,TRBJ2-5,.,TGTGCCAGCAACAAGATCCAGCAAGAGACCCAGTACTTC,CASNKIQQETQYF
.,TRBV18,TRBJ1-4,.,TGTGCCAGCTCACCACGGACAGAACACGGAAAACTGTTTTTT,CASSPRTEHGKLFF
.,TRBV2,TRBJ2-7,.,TGTGCCAGCAGCCACAGGGAGTCCGAGCAGTACTTC,CASSHRESEQYF
.,TRBV25-1,TRBJ1-2,.,TGTGCCAGCAGTAAAGGGAGCTATGGCTACACCTTC,CASSKGSYGYTF